This is a list of T cell receptor beta chains from one sample in a study of T cell repertoires in aging, cancer and after chemotherapy. Each CDR3 protein is one row after TCRdb ran MiXCR on the multiplex PCR reads. The table has approximately 11,000 distinct CDR3 sequences, over 25% seen once. Sequenced material: blood. The source of these receptors is a human donor in good health. The CDR3 runs from the conserved cysteine through the conserved F or W.

J,V,CDR3
TRBJ1-5,TRBV24-1,CATEYQPQHF
TRBJ1-5,TRBV10-3,CAISDSGVGQPQHF
TRBJ2-5,TRBV19,CASNKGYLETQYF
TRBJ1-2,TRBV12-3/TRBV12-4,CASSLGGVGYTF
TRBJ2-1,TRBV19,CASAPDGLSYNEQFF
TRBJ2-1,TRBV6-1,CASSPRTSGASYNEQFF
TRBJ1-2,TRBV5-6,CASSLAVGSQYGYTF
TRBJ2-7,TRBV5-1,CASSLQGLVGYEQYF
TRBJ2-1,TRBV6-6,CASRTGGSGSYNEQFF
TRBJ1-6,TRBV6-5,CASSLDSSYNSPLHF
TRBJ1-4,TRBV12-3/TRBV12-4,CASGLGTATNEKLFF
TRBJ2-2,TRBV11-3,CASSFSRPGYTGELFF
TRBJ2-1,TRBV13,CASSKGLAEYNEQFF
TRBJ2-5,TRBV5-1,CASSSVGDETQYF
TRBJ2-3,TRBV19,CASSIGAHGTGKDTQYF
TRBJ2-3,TRBV14,CASSPRDRGRTDTQYF
TRBJ1-1,TRBV11-3,CASSLNFVGGSTEAFF
TRBJ1-1,TRBV29-1,CSVVQGAGRTEAFF
TRBJ1-2,TRBV7-2,CASSPPQGARYGYTF
TRBJ2-3,TRBV11-1,CASSLVWGTDTQYF
TRBJ1-6,TRBV12-3/TRBV12-4,CASSLIWGSYNSPLHF
TRBJ2-7,TRBV5-6,CASSPDGTGGSDYEQYF
TRBJ2-3,TRBV6-5,CASSYSLAGGLADTQYF
TRBJ1-4,TRBV6-5,CASRGGNEKLFF
TRBJ1-5,TRBV15,CATSAQTGAQPQHF
TRBJ2-5,TRBV5-3,CASSPTQETQYF
TRBJ1-6,TRBV6-1,CASSEQGWTVSSYNSPLHF
TRBJ1-5,TRBV30,CAWSVQVGQPQHF
TRBJ2-7,TRBV6-5,CASSSTSGGSYKQYF
TRBJ1-6,TRBV6-5,CASRDRVESPLHF
TRBJ2-7,TRBV19,CASSTTSTYEQYF
TRBJ2-7,TRBV7-6,CASSRSPGLASYEQYF
TRBJ1-5,TRBV6-1,CASSARGGENQPQHF
TRBJ1-6,TRBV27,CASSLGASTNSPLHF
TRBJ2-5,TRBV6-1,CASSEAAGGVETQYF
TRBJ1-2,TRBV10-3,CASNPAGDYGYTF
TRBJ2-7,TRBV6-1,CASSEDRMSYEQYF